Shown below are 13 T cell receptor beta chains from a single sample sequenced in a study of blood T cell repertoires in COVID-19. Clones were read by immunoSEQ multiplex PCR, and TCRdb kept only the in-frame ones, dropping some. The sample carries 90,000 to 100,000 clones, roughly four fifths recorded once. Sample: peripheral blood. The receptor set was obtained from a man between 65 and 79 years old with acute or convalescent COVID-19.

V gene TRBV16 combines with J gene TRBJ1-2, with a weak D call TRBD1 (5 bases). Trimming pared 2 bases from V and 4 bases from J, leaving 11 bases between. Germline CDR1 reads KGHSY; CDR2 reads FQNENV. The CDR3 contains 14 residues. CDR3 DNA sequence: TGTGCCAGCAGCCAACAATCAGGGTCCTATGGCTACACCTTC. Protein sequence: CASSQQSGSYGYTF.

The chain combines TRBV18 with TRBJ1-1; 8 bases are shared with TRBD1. CDR3 length: 13 residues. In germline, CDR1 is KGHSH, CDR2 LQKENI. With V trimmed by 7 bases and J by 2 bases, 3 bases remained unmatched. CDR3 in amino acids: CASYQGANTEAFF. As DNA, the CDR3 is TGTGCCAGCTATCAGGGGGCAAACACTGAAGCTTTCTTT. Drawing the rest from reference TRBV18 and TRBJ1-1, the complete variable domain is NAGVMQNPRHLVRRRGQEARLRCSPMKGHSHVYWYRQLPEEGLKFMVYLQKENIIDESGMPKERFSAEFPKEGPSILRIQQVVRGDSAAYFCASYQGANTEAFFGQGTRLTVV.

The CDR3 sequence: CASTPGLGKPSTDTQYF. The CDR3 nucleotides read TGTGCCAGCACGCCGGGACTAGGAAAGCCGAGCACAGATACGCAGTATTTT. The J gene is TRBJ2-3, the V gene TRBV6-8; 8 bases map to TRBD2. The germline CDR1 and CDR2 sequences are MNHGY and SAAAGT. CDR3 length: 17 amino acids. Trimming at V came to 7 bases and at J to 0 bases, leaving 12 bases not matched to a gene.

V usage is TRBV3-1 (or the pseudogene TRBV3-2) and J usage is TRBJ2-3, with 9 bases lining up with TRBD2. The CDR3 spans 13 residues. The J segment lost 10 bases and the V segment lost 3 bases, leaving 5 bases of the junction unmatched. Germline CDR1 is LGHDT and CDR2 is YNNKEL (reference sequence). CDR3 loop: CASSHLGGGAQYF. The CDR3, as DNA: TGTGCCAGCAGCCATTTAGGCGGGGGGGCGCAGTATTTT.

The V gene is TRBV9, the J gene TRBJ2-7; TRBD2 matches at 7 bases. Looked up from germline, CDR1 is SGDLS and CDR2 is YYNGEE. The V and J ends lost 2 bases and 0 bases, in that order; junction bases with no gene match: 2. CDR3 length: 14 residues. The chain's CDR3 is CASSVGGSSYEQYF. For the CDR3, the DNA is TGTGCCAGCAGCGTGGGCGGGAGCTCCTACGAGCAGTACTTC.

The chain couples TRBV7-3 to TRBJ2-2; D possibly corresponds to TRBD1 (5 bases). Trimming stripped 1 base from V and 3 bases from J, with 12 bases between. Germline lookup yields CDR1 SGHTA and CDR2 FQGTGA. This CDR3 is built from 16 residues. The chain's CDR3 is CASSLSPDSDTGELFF. The CDR3 nucleotides read TGTGCCAGCAGCTTAAGCCCCGACAGTGACACCGGGGAGCTGTTTTTT.

The CDR3 spells CASSPPGKRNTGELFF. For the CDR3, the DNA is TGTGCCAGCAGCCCTCCCGGGAAGCGGAACACCGGGGAGCTGTTTTTT. The chain uses TRBV7-3 and TRBJ2-2; D might be TRBD2 (5 bases). The CDR3 loop spans 16 amino acids. The germline V gene has CDR1 SGHTA and CDR2 FQGTGA. The V end was cut by 5 bases, the J end by 1 base, with 14 bases between.

The chain carries TRBV11-2 and TRBJ2-5, with D perhaps matching TRBD2 (5 bases). CDR1 SGHAT and CDR2 FQNNGV come from the germline V gene. The length of the CDR3 is 16 residues. Trimming removed 5 bases at V and 4 bases at J, with 20 bases between. For the CDR3, the DNA is TGTGCCAGCAGCCGAGGCGATATAGCTGGAGGAGAGACCCAGTACTTC. This encodes CASSRGDIAGGETQYF.

The genes are TRBV7-6 and TRBJ2-7, with D possibly TRBD2 on 6 matching bases. The CDR3 sequence is 15 residues long. Germline V lookup: CDR1 SGHVS, CDR2 FNYEAQ. V lost 3 bases to trimming and J lost 3 bases, with 15 bases between them. CDR3 DNA: TGTGCCAGCAGCTTTGGTAGGCCGCGGGACTACGAGCAGTACTTC. This codes for CASSFGRPRDYEQYF.

This sequence joins TRBV2 and TRBJ1-1; D remains ambiguous. Trimming took 4 bases from V and 4 from J, leaving 4 bases between them. This CDR3 spans 11 amino acids. Germline V lookup: CDR1 SNHLY, CDR2 FYNNEI. The CDR3 DNA reads TGTGCCAGCAGTGTTATCACTGAAGCTTTCTTT. Translation gives CASSVITEAFF.

V usage is TRBV19 and J usage is TRBJ2-7, with a weak D call TRBD2 (5 bases). The CDR3 loop spans 13 amino acids. Germline CDR1 is LNHDA and CDR2 is SQIVND (reference sequence). With 6 bases removed from V and 6 bases from J, the gap between germline ends came to 15 bases. The CDR3: CASRASRGSEQYF. For the CDR3, the DNA is TGTGCCAGTAGGGCTTCCCGGGGTAGCGAGCAGTACTTC.

The rearrangement joins TRBV2 to TRBJ1-2; D uncertain. Germline V CDR1 and CDR2: SNHLY, FYNNEI. Between the trimmed V and J ends, which lost 5 bases and 3 bases, there was a span of 16 bases. This CDR3 has 15 residues. As DNA, the CDR3 is TGTGCCAGCAGTACCCGTCGACTGGTCGACTATGGCTACACCTTC. It yields the protein CASSTRRLVDYGYTF.

The chain recombines TRBV6-5 with TRBJ2-3; 11 nucleotides line up with TRBD1. Per the germline V gene, CDR1 is MNHEY and CDR2 is SVGAGI. CDR3 size: 15 residues. With 2 bases clipped from V and 7 bases from J, the junction kept 5 bases outside the gene matches. The DNA of the CDR3 is TGTGCCAGCAGTTACCAGGGACAGGGGGTAAATACGCAGTATTTT. This sequence encodes CASSYQGQGVNTQYF.